The 6 T cell receptor beta chains below all came from one sample that was sequenced in a study of T cells in narcolepsy listed by TCRdb under 2018. Library prep was done by the immunoSEQ multiplex PCR assay. The table was pulled from immuneACCESS by TCRdb, which kept in-frame rearrangements only. Such tables lose some clones; where checked, under half of the loss comes from unresolved V genes, and the rest has no known cause. The sample table contains about 34,000 clones; only one count was recorded for about three quarters of them. The ten largest clones capture 1.2% of the sample. Input material: CD45RA- memory CD4+ T cells from PBMCs. In the paper's terms, the cell subset or site label means: memory T cells sorted ex vivo from peripheral blood. All receptors come from a human donor with narcolepsy.

This clone was counted only a few times. This chain joins TRBV19 and TRBJ1-2, with TRBD1 identical over 11 bases. V gave up 2 bases and J gave up 7 bases; unmatched junction bases: 9. The CDR3 is 16 residues long. From germline, CDR1 is LNHDA and CDR2 SQIVND (reference sequence). The CDR3 region is CASSILGQGDAFGYTF. CDR3 DNA: TGTGCCAGTAGTATATTGGGACAGGGGGATGCATTTGGCTACACCTTC.

In regard to this clone: The junction shows a germline mismatch at one end, possibly a read error. The DNA for the CDR3 is TGTGCCAGTAGTGTAGACACTCTTTACCAGCCCCAGCATTTT. Its protein product is CASSVDTLYQPQHF. The chain links TRBV19 to TRBJ1-5; no clear D gene. CDR3 length: 14 amino acids. Germline V gene lookup returns CDR1 LNHDA and CDR2 SQIVND (reference sequence).

The chain carries TRBV7-2 and TRBJ2-1; TRBD2 matches 8 bases. The CDR3 runs 16 residues. In germline, CDR1 is SGHTA, CDR2 FQGNSA. V lost 2 bases and J lost 1; bases outside the gene matches: 4. CDR3 region: CASSLRAGGSYNEQFF. The CDR3 DNA follows: TGTGCCAGCAGCTTAAGGGCGGGAGGTTCCTACAATGAGCAGTTCTTC.

The chain employs TRBV10-1 and TRBJ2-1; D uncertain. This CDR3 contains 12 residues. CDR1 and CDR2 from the germline V gene are WNHNN and SYGVQD (reference sequence). Trimming shortened V by 0 bases and J by 8 bases, and 5 bases separated the two germline ends. The chain's CDR3 is CASSESGHEQFF. The CDR3 region has the DNA TGCGCCAGCAGTGAGTCCGGACATGAGCAGTTCTTC.

This clone was seen only a few times. The chain couples TRBV15 to TRBJ2-1; 7 bases match TRBD1. V shed 6 bases and J 7 bases; nucleotides not matched to a gene: 3. The CDR3 totals 12 residues. Per germline, CDR1 LNHNV and CDR2 YYDKDF (reference sequence). CDR3 region: CATRHRGNEQFF. The CDR3 bases are TGTGCCACCAGACACAGGGGAAATGAGCAGTTCTTC. Full variable domain (rest looked up from reference TRBV15 and TRBJ2-1): DAMVIQNPRYQVTQFGKPVTLSCSQTLNHNVMYWYQQKSSQAPKLLFHYYDKDFNNEADTPDNFQSRRPNTSFCFLDIRSPGLGDTAMYLCATRHRGNEQFFGPGTRLTVL.

The J gene is TRBJ2-1, the V gene TRBV19; 7 bases map to TRBD2. The germline gives CDR1 LNHDA, CDR2 SQIVND (reference sequence). The trim removed 2 bases at V and 9 bases at J, leaving 1 base unmatched. The CDR3 has 12 residues. CDR3 DNA sequence: TGTGCCAGTAGTATACTAGCGGCTGAGCAGTTCTTC. This encodes CASSILAAEQFF.